This TCR beta chain was sequenced for a study of blood T cell repertoires in COVID-19. Enrolled through a virtual design, the participants were between about 18 and 100 years of age and came from about two dozen US areas. Assay used: immunoSEQ multiplex PCR; TCRdb lists only in-frame clones, some missing. The sample records some 490,000 clones, about 88% being singletons. The V gene's germline CDR1 is SGHDN and CDR2 FVKESK. V lost 5 bases, J lost 5 bases, and 15 bases lay in between. The CDR3 sequence is 14 residues long. V usage is TRBV14 and J usage is TRBJ1-2, with TRBD1 as a possible D gene (5 bases). The source material was PBMCs or T cells enriched from blood (not recorded which). This clonotype originated in a woman in her fifties or sixties who had recovered from COVID-19. The CDR3 DNA is TGTGCCAGCAGCGCCCAGGCAGGGCCTTATGGCTACACCTTC. As protein: CASSAQAGPYGYTF.